This record concerns one T cell receptor beta chain sequence. No antigen is known for it. This sample was taken from a study of cytomegalovirus exposure and HLA in healthy donors. Regarding the study as a whole: In vitro checks showed that a few CMV-associated chains really do target CMV antigens.

Nominal health characterized the donors when sampled, though unrecorded immune exposures were likely. Researchers ran the PCR with 60 Vbeta and 13 Jbeta primers. The protocol was immunoSEQ multiplex PCR, while the TCRdb copy is restricted to in-frame clones and leaves out a portion. Here the sample spans about 160,000 clones, roughly 85% being singletons. The CDR3 has 15 amino acids. Germline lookup yields CDR1 SGDLS and CDR2 YYNGEE. V lost 3 bases and J lost 0; bases outside the gene matches: 2. Source material: PBMCs. This receptor was taken from a man younger than 35 in good health and CMV-seropositive. V is TRBV9 and J is TRBJ1-3; 8 nucleotides line up with TRBD1. The CDR3 loop is CASSETGGSGNTIYF. The CDR3, as DNA: TGTGCCAGCAGCGAAACAGGGGGCTCTGGAAACACCATATATTTT.